This TCR beta chain was sequenced for a study of OX40 agonist ivuxolimab in advanced cancers. Study details: Ivuxolimab, an antibody acting as an agonist of OX40 (CD134), was used to treat patients. Enrollees could have had prior anti-PD-1, anti-PD-L1 or anti-CTLA-4 therapy, which approximately 38% had received. Study results and limitations: Normalized T-cell clonal expansion was also low in some nonresponders.

Here immunoSEQ multiplex PCR was the method, and the copy in TCRdb shows in-frame clones only, minus some. The sample has fewer than 80,000 clones; over 75% are singletons. This clone is labeled as medium-sized (0.01 to 0.1%). Its target is not known. The sample has other DNA sequences that encode this CDR3 too. Cycle 7 day 1, cycle 4 day 1, and baseline were the timepoints at which blood was sampled. The germline V gene encodes CDR1 MNHEY and CDR2 SVGAGI. The CDR3 is 13 residues long. The ends lost 4 bases at V and 5 bases at J; junction bases unmatched: 5. The input for sequencing was CD4+ or CD8+ T cells sorted from blood, taken in a trial of the OX40 agonist ivuxolimab. The sequence came from an adult with an advanced solid tumor such as melanoma, head and neck, liver or kidney cancer. The chain combines TRBV6-5 with TRBJ2-7; 7 bases match TRBD1. The CDR3 region is CASSWRQGNEQYF. DNA for the CDR3: TGTGCCAGCAGTTGGCGACAGGGAAACGAGCAGTACTTC.